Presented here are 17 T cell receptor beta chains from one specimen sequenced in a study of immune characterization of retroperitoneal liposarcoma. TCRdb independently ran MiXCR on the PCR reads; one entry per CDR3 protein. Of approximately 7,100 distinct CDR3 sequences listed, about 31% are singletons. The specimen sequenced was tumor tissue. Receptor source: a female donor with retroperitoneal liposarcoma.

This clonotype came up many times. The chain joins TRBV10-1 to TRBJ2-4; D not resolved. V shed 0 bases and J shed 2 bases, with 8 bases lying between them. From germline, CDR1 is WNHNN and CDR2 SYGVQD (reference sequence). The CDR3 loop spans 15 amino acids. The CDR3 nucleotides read TGCGCCAGCAGTGAGTCTACAGAGCCCAAAAACATTCAGTACTTC. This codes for CASSESTEPKNIQYF.

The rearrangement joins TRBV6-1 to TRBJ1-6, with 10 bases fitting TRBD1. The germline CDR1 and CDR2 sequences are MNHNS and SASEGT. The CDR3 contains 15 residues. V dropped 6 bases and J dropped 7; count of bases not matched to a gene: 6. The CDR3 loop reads CASRIGQGGNSPLHF. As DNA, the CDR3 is TGTGCCAGCAGAATAGGACAGGGGGGAAATTCACCCCTCCACTTT.

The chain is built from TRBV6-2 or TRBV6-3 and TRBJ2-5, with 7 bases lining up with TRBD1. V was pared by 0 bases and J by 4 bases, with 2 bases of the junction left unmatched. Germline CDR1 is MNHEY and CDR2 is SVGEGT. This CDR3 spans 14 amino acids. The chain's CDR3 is CASSYSGTAETQYF. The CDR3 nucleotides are TGTGCCAGCAGTTACTCCGGGACAGCAGAGACCCAGTACTTC.

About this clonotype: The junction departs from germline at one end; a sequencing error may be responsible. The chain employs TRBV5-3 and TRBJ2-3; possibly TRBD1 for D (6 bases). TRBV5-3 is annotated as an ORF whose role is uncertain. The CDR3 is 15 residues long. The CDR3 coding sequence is TGTGCCAGCAGCTTACAGGGTTATCGCACAGATACGCAGTATTTT. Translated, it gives CASSLQGYRTDTQYF.

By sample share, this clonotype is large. DNA for the CDR3: TGTGCCAGCAGCTGGACGAGGGTAGACACTGAAGCTTTCTTT. Protein sequence: CASSWTRVDTEAFF. The rearrangement links TRBV7-3 to TRBJ1-1; D remains unclear. Germline-derived CDR1 and CDR2 are SGHTA and FQGTGA. The CDR3 contains 14 residues. Trimming cost V 4 bases and J 3 bases, with 12 bases left between them.

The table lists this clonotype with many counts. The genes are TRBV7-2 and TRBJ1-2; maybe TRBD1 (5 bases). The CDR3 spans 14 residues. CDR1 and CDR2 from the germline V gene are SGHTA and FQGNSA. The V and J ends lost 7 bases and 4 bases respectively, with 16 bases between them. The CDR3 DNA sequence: TGTGCCAGCAACGTCCCAGGGATTAGCTATGGCTACACCTTC. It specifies CASNVPGISYGYTF.

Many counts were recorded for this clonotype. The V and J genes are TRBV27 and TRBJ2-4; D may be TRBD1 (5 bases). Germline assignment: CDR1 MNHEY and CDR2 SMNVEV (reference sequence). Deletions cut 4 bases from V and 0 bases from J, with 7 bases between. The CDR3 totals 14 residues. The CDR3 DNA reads TGTGCCAGCAGTTCAGGGCTAGCCAAAAACATTCAGTACTTC. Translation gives CASSSGLAKNIQYF.

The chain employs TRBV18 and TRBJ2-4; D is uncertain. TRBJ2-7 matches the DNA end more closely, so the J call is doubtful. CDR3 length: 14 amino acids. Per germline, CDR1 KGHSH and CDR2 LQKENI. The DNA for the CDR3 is TGTGCCAGCTCACCACCACAGAGCTCCTACGAGCAGTACTTC. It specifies CASSPPQSSYEQYF.

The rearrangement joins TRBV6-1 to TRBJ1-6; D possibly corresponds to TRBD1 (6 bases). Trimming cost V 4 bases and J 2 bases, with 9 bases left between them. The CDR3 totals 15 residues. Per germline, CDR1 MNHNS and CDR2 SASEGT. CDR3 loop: CASSGDTTYNSPLHF. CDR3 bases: TGTGCCAGCAGTGGGGACACGACCTATAATTCACCCCTCCACTTT.

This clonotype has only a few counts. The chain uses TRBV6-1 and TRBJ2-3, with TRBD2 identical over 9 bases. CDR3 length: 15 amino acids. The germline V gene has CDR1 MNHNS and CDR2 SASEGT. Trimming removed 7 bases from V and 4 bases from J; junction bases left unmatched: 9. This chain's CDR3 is CASTSGTSRADTQYF. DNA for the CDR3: TGTGCCAGCACTTCCGGGACTAGCAGGGCAGATACGCAGTATTTT.

This chain's CDR3 is CASSLRPGVTGELFF. The CDR3 DNA reads TGTGCCAGCAGTTTGAGACCAGGGGTCACCGGGGAGCTGTTTTTT. This chain links TRBV12-3 or TRBV12-4 with TRBJ2-2; a possible D gene is TRBD1 (6 bases). Trimming took off 3 bases at V and 4 bases at J, with 12 bases between the two ends. This CDR3 has 15 amino acids.

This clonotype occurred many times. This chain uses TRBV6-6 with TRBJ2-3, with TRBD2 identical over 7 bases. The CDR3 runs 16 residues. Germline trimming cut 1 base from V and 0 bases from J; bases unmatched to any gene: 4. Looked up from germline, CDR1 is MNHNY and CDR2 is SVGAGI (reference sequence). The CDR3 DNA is TGTGCCAGCAGTTACTTACGGGAGGCCAGCACAGATACGCAGTATTTT. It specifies CASSYLREASTDTQYF.

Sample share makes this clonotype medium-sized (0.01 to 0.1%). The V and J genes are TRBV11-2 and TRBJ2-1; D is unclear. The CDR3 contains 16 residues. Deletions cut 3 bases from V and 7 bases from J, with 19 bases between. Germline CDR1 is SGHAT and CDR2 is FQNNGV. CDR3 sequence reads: CASSFLFGSGMNEQFF. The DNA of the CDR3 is TGTGCCAGCAGCTTTTTATTCGGGTCTGGGATGAATGAGCAGTTCTTC.

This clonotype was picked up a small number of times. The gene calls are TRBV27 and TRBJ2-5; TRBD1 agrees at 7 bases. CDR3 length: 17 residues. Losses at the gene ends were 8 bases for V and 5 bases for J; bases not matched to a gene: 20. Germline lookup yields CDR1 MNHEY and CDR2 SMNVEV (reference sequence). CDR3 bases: TGTGCCAGCGGGACAAAATCAGACAGGGTAACAGGGGAGACCCAGTACTTC. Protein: CASGTKSDRVTGETQYF.

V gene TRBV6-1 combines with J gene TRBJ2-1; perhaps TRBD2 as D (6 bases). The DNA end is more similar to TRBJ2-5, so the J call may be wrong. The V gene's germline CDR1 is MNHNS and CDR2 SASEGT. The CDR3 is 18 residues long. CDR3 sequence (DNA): TGTGCCAGCAGTGAAGAATATAGGTTGACGGCTGGGGGGATGACCCAGTACTTC. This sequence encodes CASSEEYRLTAGGMTQYF.

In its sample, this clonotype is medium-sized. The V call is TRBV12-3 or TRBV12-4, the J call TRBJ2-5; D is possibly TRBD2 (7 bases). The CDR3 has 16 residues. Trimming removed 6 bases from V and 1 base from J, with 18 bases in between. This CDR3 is CASSPGGGAGQETQYF. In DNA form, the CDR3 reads TGTGCCAGCAGCCCGGGTGGGGGGGCTGGCCAAGAGACCCAGTACTTC.

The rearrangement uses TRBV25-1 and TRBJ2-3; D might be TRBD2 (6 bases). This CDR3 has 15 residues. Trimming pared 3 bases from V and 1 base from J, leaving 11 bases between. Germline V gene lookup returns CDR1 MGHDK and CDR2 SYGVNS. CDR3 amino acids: CASSDRGKRTDTQYF. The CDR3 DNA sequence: TGTGCCAGCAGTGACCGGGGGAAACGCACAGATACGCAGTATTTT.